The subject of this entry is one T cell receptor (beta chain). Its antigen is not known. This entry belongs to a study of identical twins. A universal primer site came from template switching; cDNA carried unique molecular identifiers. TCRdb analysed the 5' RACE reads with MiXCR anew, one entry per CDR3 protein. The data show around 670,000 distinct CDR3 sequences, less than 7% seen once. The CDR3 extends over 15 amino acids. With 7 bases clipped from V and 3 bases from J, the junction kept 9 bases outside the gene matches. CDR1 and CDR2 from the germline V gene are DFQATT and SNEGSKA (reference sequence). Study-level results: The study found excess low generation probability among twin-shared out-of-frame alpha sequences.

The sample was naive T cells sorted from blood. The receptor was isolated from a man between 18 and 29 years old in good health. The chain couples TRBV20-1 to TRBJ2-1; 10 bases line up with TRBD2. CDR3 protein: CSVEREGRIYNEQFF. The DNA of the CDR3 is TGCAGTGTAGAGCGGGAGGGCCGTATCTACAATGAGCAGTTCTTC.